The 17 T cell receptor beta chains below come from one sample, sequenced in a study of T cell changes during pregnancy in multiple sclerosis. The protocol was immunoSEQ multiplex PCR, while the TCRdb copy is restricted to in-frame clones and leaves out a portion. The table has under 110,000 clones, about 90% seen once. The specimen comprised peripheral blood, sampled before pregnancy. Receptors were obtained from a female donor with multiple sclerosis, enrolled in a pregnancy study.

The chain has TRBV7-6 and TRBJ1-5; TRBD1 agrees at 7 bases. Germline CDR1 is SGHVS and CDR2 is FNYEAQ. The length of the CDR3 is 15 residues. With 1 base clipped from V and 6 bases from J, the junction kept 6 bases outside the gene matches. In DNA form, the CDR3 reads TGTGCCAGCAGCTTAGATACAGGGGTAGGTCAGCCCCAGCATTTT. Its protein product is CASSLDTGVGQPQHF.

CDR3 in DNA: TGTGCCAGTAGTACAGGGGCCAGCACAGATACGCAGTATTTT. It translates to CASSTGASTDTQYF. V and J are TRBV27 and TRBJ2-3; the match to TRBD1 covers 7 bases. This CDR3 is built from 14 residues. Germline assignment: CDR1 MNHEY and CDR2 SMNVEV (reference sequence). After removal of 9 bases from V and 0 bases from J, the junction contained 6 bases not matched to a gene.

The chain's CDR3 is CATRGQRLDTQYF. The CDR3 nucleotides read TGTGCCACCAGGGGACAGAGGCTAGATACGCAGTATTTT. V is TRBV15 and J is TRBJ2-3; TRBD1 matches 7 bases. Trimming removed 6 bases from V and 5 bases from J; junction bases left unmatched: 5. From germline, CDR1 is LNHNV and CDR2 YYDKDF (reference sequence). There are 13 residues in the CDR3.

V is TRBV19 and J is TRBJ2-2; D is perhaps TRBD1 (6 bases). Trimming removed 5 bases from V and 6 bases from J, with 13 bases in between. Germline V lookup: CDR1 LNHDA, CDR2 SQIVND (reference sequence). The CDR3 contains 14 residues. The chain's CDR3 is CASSPWGRSGELFF. The CDR3, as DNA: TGTGCCAGTAGTCCGTGGGGGCGGTCCGGGGAGCTGTTTTTT.

The chain joins TRBV18 to TRBJ1-2; D unresolved. The CDR3 runs 13 residues. From germline, CDR1 is KGHSH and CDR2 LQKENI. V was shortened by 5 bases and J by 1 base, with 8 bases between the two germline ends. CDR3 nucleotide sequence: TGTGCCAGCTCAACTACGGATAACTATGGCTACACCTTC. This encodes CASSTTDNYGYTF. The full variable domain, rest sourced from reference TRBV18 and TRBJ1-2, is NAGVMQNPRHLVRRRGQEARLRCSPMKGHSHVYWYRQLPEEGLKFMVYLQKENIIDESGMPKERFSAEFPKEGPSILRIQQVVRGDSAAYFCASSTTDNYGYTFGSGTRLTVV.

This sequence joins TRBV19 and TRBJ1-2; TRBD1 is a possible D gene (6 bases). CDR1 and CDR2 from the germline V gene are LNHDA and SQIVND (reference sequence). The CDR3 extends over 17 amino acids. V was trimmed by 3 bases and J by 4 bases, leaving 21 bases between them. The CDR3 is CASSINYSGGAVYGYTF. CDR3 bases: TGTGCCAGTAGTATTAACTATTCTGGGGGCGCGGTCTATGGCTACACCTTC. Full variable domain (remainder filled in from reference TRBV19 and TRBJ1-2): DGGITQSPKYLFRKEGQNVTLSCEQNLNHDAMYWYRQDPGQGLRLIYYSQIVNDFQKGDIAEGYSVSREKKESFPLTVTSAQKNPTAFYLCASSINYSGGAVYGYTFGSGTRLTVV.

The chain is built from TRBV18 and TRBJ1-3; 7 nucleotides line up with TRBD1. Trimming cost V 2 bases and J 0 bases; bases outside gene matches: 13. This CDR3 is built from 19 residues. Germline-derived CDR1 and CDR2 are KGHSH and LQKENI. The CDR3 coding sequence is TGTGCCAGCTCACCAAACCGTTTAGGGGGCCCCAGCTCTGGAAACACCATATATTTT. This gives the protein CASSPNRLGGPSSGNTIYF. The variable domain in full, with the rest retrieved from reference TRBV18 and TRBJ1-3, is NAGVMQNPRHLVRRRGQEARLRCSPMKGHSHVYWYRQLPEEGLKFMVYLQKENIIDESGMPKERFSAEFPKEGPSILRIQQVVRGDSAAYFCASSPNRLGGPSSGNTIYFGEGSWLTVV.

The gene calls are TRBV11-2 and TRBJ1-5; D may be TRBD1 (5 bases). Germline V gene lookup returns CDR1 SGHAT and CDR2 FQNNGV. The CDR3 covers 13 residues. V lost 2 bases, J lost 4 bases, and 6 bases lay in between. CDR3 in DNA: TGTGCCAGCAGCTTACAGGGAAATCAGCCCCAGCATTTT. Translated: CASSLQGNQPQHF.

The chain has TRBV2 and TRBJ1-2; 10 nucleotides line up with TRBD1. Trimming took 6 bases from V and 3 from J; bases not matched to a gene: 4. Germline loops: CDR1 SNHLY, CDR2 FYNNEI. This CDR3 has 14 residues. CDR3 sequence: CASSGQGGDYGYTF. CDR3 DNA sequence: TGTGCCAGCAGCGGACAGGGGGGCGACTATGGCTACACCTTC.

CDR3 in amino acids: CASSYGHVSNQPQHF. The CDR3, as DNA: TGTGCCAGCAGCTACGGACACGTTAGCAATCAGCCCCAGCATTTT. This chain connects TRBV6-6 to TRBJ1-5; a possible D gene is TRBD1 (5 bases). Germline V lookup: CDR1 MNHNY, CDR2 SVGAGI (reference sequence). V gave up 6 bases and J gave up 0 bases, with 12 bases separating them. The CDR3 contains 15 residues.

The J gene is TRBJ2-1, the V gene TRBV7-2, with 7 bases lining up with TRBD2. The V gene's germline CDR1 is SGHTA and CDR2 FQGNSA. The CDR3 extends over 15 amino acids. The V and J ends lost 4 bases and 1 base, in that order; junction bases with no gene match: 4. CDR3 sequence (DNA): TGTGCCAGCAGCTGGGACTACTCGTCCTACAATGAGCAGTTCTTC. Translated, it gives CASSWDYSSYNEQFF.

V and J are TRBV18 and TRBJ2-7; D perhaps matches TRBD1 (5 bases). Trimming shortened V by 3 bases and J by 2 bases, and 11 bases separated the two germline ends. In germline, CDR1 is KGHSH, CDR2 LQKENI. CDR3 length: 14 residues. The CDR3: CASSPRQRTYEQYF. DNA of the CDR3: TGTGCCAGCTCACCGCGACAGAGAACCTACGAGCAGTACTTC. Based on the CDR3 plus reference TRBV18 and TRBJ2-7, the full variable domain is NAGVMQNPRHLVRRRGQEARLRCSPMKGHSHVYWYRQLPEEGLKFMVYLQKENIIDESGMPKERFSAEFPKEGPSILRIQQVVRGDSAAYFCASSPRQRTYEQYFGPGTRLTVT.

V is TRBV7-2 and J is TRBJ1-2; D remains ambiguous. Germline values: CDR1 SGHTA, CDR2 FQGNSA. Trimming took off 4 bases at V and 1 base at J, with 7 bases between the two ends. The CDR3 length is 13 residues. The CDR3, as DNA: TGTGCCAGCAGCTCACAGTTTAACTATGGCTACACCTTC. Amino acid sequence: CASSSQFNYGYTF.

This clone occurred once. The chain employs TRBV29-1 and TRBJ1-1; D is possibly TRBD1 (6 bases). This CDR3 region has 14 residues. Between the trimmed V and J ends, which lost 1 base and 5 bases, there was a span of 14 bases. Germline V gene sequence: CDR1 SQVTM, CDR2 ANQGSEA. The CDR3 bases are TGCAGCGTTGAAGCTAACAGGGTGGGAACTGAAGCTTTCTTT. Translating it yields CSVEANRVGTEAFF.

This clone appeared once. The chain has TRBV7-2 and TRBJ2-5; 11 bases are shared with TRBD2. Germline V gives CDR1 SGHTA, CDR2 FQGNSA. J lost 5 bases, V lost 1 base, and 12 bases had no gene match. The CDR3 is 18 residues long. CDR3 protein: CASSLDLAGGLRLETQYF. CDR3 DNA sequence: TGTGCCAGCAGCTTAGACCTAGCGGGGGGTCTTCGGTTGGAGACCCAGTACTTC.

The chain uses TRBV10-3 and TRBJ2-3, with D possibly TRBD2 on 6 matching bases. The CDR3 is 15 amino acids. The V and J ends lost 7 bases and 0 bases respectively, with 14 bases between them. Germline CDR1 reads ENHRY; CDR2 reads SYGVKD. In DNA form, the CDR3 reads TGTGCCATCACTAAAGGCGGGAAGAGCACAGATACGCAGTATTTT. It encodes CAITKGGKSTDTQYF.

The chain employs TRBV5-1 and TRBJ2-7; D is undetermined. CDR1 and CDR2 (germline): SGHRS, YFSETQ. Trimming removed 0 bases at V and 2 bases at J, with 9 bases between. The CDR3 sequence is 14 residues long. The CDR3 DNA follows: TGCGCCAGCAGCTTGGTTGACGGAGCCTACGAGCAGTACTTC. Protein: CASSLVDGAYEQYF.